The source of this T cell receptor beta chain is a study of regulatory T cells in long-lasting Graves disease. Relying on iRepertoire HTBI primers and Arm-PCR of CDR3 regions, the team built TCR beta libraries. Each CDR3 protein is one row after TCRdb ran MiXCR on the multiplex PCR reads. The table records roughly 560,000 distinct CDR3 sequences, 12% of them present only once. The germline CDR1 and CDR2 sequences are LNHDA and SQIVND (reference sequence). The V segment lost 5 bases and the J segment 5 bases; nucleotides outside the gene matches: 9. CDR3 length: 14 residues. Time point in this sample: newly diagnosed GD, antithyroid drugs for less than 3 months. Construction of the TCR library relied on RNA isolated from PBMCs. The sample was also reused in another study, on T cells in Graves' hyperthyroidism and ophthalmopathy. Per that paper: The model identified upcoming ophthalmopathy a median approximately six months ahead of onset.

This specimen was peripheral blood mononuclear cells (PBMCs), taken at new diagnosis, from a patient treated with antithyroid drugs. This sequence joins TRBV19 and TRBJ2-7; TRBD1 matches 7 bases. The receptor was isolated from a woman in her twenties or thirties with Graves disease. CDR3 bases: TGTGCCAGTAGTCCGCAGACAGGGTTCCACGAGCAGTACTTC. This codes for CASSPQTGFHEQYF.